The 23 T cell receptor beta chains reported below all come from one sample, sequenced in a study of metastatic and nonmetastatic thyroid tumors. None of the patients had undergone any treatment ahead of thyroid surgery. TCRdb re-called the PCR reads via MiXCR. The sample records 30,000 or so clones, approximately 25% being singletons. Sample: blood. These receptors originate from a female donor with papillary thyroid cancer or a benign thyroid nodule (not recorded which). Some clones in this sample may be carry-over from other donors' samples.

The chain recombines TRBV20-1 with TRBJ2-7, with D tentatively TRBD1 (6 bases). Trimming removed 8 bases from V and 0 bases from J, with 11 bases in between. The CDR3 loop spans 12 amino acids. Per germline, CDR1 DFQATT and CDR2 SNEGSKA (reference sequence). The CDR3 sequence: CSTRQASYEQYF. Here the CDR3 DNA reads TGCAGTACCCGACAGGCCTCCTACGAGCAGTACTTC.

The table lists this clone with a count of one. The chain recombines TRBV3-1 with TRBJ1-1; TRBD1 is a possible D gene (5 bases). V shed 3 bases and J shed 0 bases, with 14 bases lying between them. The germline CDR1 and CDR2 sequences are LGHDT and YNNKEL (reference sequence). The CDR3 has 16 residues. The CDR3 sequence: CASSQHTPGVNTEAFF. The CDR3 DNA follows: TGTGCCAGCAGCCAGCACACTCCGGGGGTGAACACTGAAGCTTTCTTT.

This clone was observed a few times. The rearrangement uses TRBV28 and TRBJ2-2; D is uncertain. This CDR3 is built from 13 residues. Trimming shortened V by 5 bases and J by 5 bases, and 9 bases separated the two germline ends. CDR1 is MDHEN, CDR2 SYDVKM, per germline. The CDR3 protein is CASSPPRTGELFF. The CDR3 DNA reads as TGTGCCAGCAGTCCCCCTAGGACCGGGGAGCTGTTTTTT.

Notes on this clone: A read error may be the cause here, since a much bigger clone is one base away. This sample includes further DNA sequences coding for the same CDR3. In nucleotides, the CDR3 is TGCGCCAGCAGCCATCCAACGGGTCGGACTAGCACAGATACGCAGTATTTT. Amino acids: CASSHPTGRTSTDTQYF. V gene TRBV4-1 combines with J gene TRBJ2-3; D possibly corresponds to TRBD2 (5 bases). Trimming stripped 3 bases from V and 0 bases from J, with 16 bases between. From germline, CDR1 is MGHRA and CDR2 YSYEKL. There are 17 residues in the CDR3.

The CDR3 is CASSLGRGTEAFF. CDR3 coding DNA: TGTGCCAGCAGTTTAGGCAGGGGAACTGAAGCTTTCTTT. V is TRBV27 and J is TRBJ1-1, with D possibly being TRBD1 (6 bases). CDR1 and CDR2 (germline): MNHEY, SMNVEV (reference sequence). With 2 bases removed from V and 5 bases from J, the gap between germline ends came to 9 bases. CDR3 size: 13 residues.

This clone was observed at least ten times. V is TRBV5-4 and J is TRBJ1-2, with 8 bases lining up with TRBD1. With V trimmed by 2 bases and J by 4 bases, 4 bases remained unmatched. The CDR3 length is 14 residues. From germline, CDR1 is SGHNT and CDR2 YYREEE (reference sequence). CDR3 sequence reads: CASSFQGASYGYTF. CDR3 nucleotide sequence: TGTGCCAGCAGCTTCCAGGGGGCTTCCTATGGCTACACCTTC.

This clone occurred many times. The V call is TRBV10-2, the J call TRBJ2-5; D gene ambiguous. This CDR3 spans 12 amino acids. Trimming took off 3 bases at V and 5 bases at J, with 7 bases between the two ends. Per germline, CDR1 WSHSY and CDR2 SAAADI. The CDR3 sequence: CASSELVETQYF. In nucleotides, the CDR3 is TGCGCCAGCAGTGAACTGGTTGAGACCCAGTACTTC.

This clone was observed many times. The chain employs TRBV3-1 and TRBJ1-3; D possibly corresponds to TRBD1 (5 bases). V lost 4 bases and J lost 0, with 10 bases in between. In germline, CDR1 is LGHDT, CDR2 YNNKEL (reference sequence). The CDR3 totals 15 residues. The CDR3 sequence: CASSLQAISGNTIYF. The CDR3 DNA reads TGTGCCAGCAGCCTACAGGCGATCTCTGGAAACACCATATATTTT.

Ten or more counts support this clone. The DNA for the CDR3 is TGTGCCAGCAGCTCGGGACGTAAATTAAGCTCTGGAAACACCATATATTTT. Its translation: CASSSGRKLSSGNTIYF. The chain has TRBV3-2 and TRBJ1-3; the table gives TRBD1 as D, unverified against the DNA. TRBV3-2 is a recognized pseudogene. The CDR3 runs 17 residues.

The CDR3: CACIQGVDTEAFF. DNA for the CDR3: TGTGCCTGTATACAGGGGGTGGACACTGAAGCTTTCTTT. V is TRBV30 and J is TRBJ1-1; 8 bases fit TRBD1. With 6 bases clipped from V and 3 bases from J, the junction kept 6 bases outside the gene matches. The CDR3 has 13 amino acids. Germline V gene sequence: CDR1 GTSNPN, CDR2 SVGIG (reference sequence). Drawing the rest from reference TRBV30 and TRBJ1-1, the complete variable domain is SQTIHQWPATLVQPVGSPLSLECTVEGTSNPNLYWYRQAAGRGLQLLFYSVGIGQISSEVPQNLSASRPQDRQFILSSKKLLLSDSGFYLCACIQGVDTEAFFGQGTRLTVV.

Within the sample, this clone is medium-sized. This chain uses TRBV6-5 with TRBJ2-7; D unresolved. V was clipped by 0 bases and J by 4 bases, with 7 bases between them. This CDR3 is built from 13 residues. Germline loops: CDR1 MNHEY, CDR2 SVGAGI. The CDR3 DNA is TGTGCCAGCAGTTACTCGAGAAAATACGAGCAGTACTTC. This codes for CASSYSRKYEQYF.

V gene TRBV11-2 combines with J gene TRBJ2-7, with D perhaps TRBD1 or TRBD2 (5 bases each). V was trimmed by 1 base and J by 9 bases, leaving 10 bases between them. This CDR3 is built from 12 residues. Looked up from germline, CDR1 is SGHAT and CDR2 is FQNNGV. This CDR3 reads CASSLVRDRQYF. CDR3 nucleotide sequence: TGTGCCAGCAGCTTAGTGAGGGACCGGCAGTACTTC.

This clone was counted at least ten times. The chain recombines TRBV7-3 with TRBJ1-1, with no clear D. V was pared by 0 bases and J by 1 base, with 6 bases between. This CDR3 region has 14 residues. Germline assignment: CDR1 SGHTA and CDR2 FQGTGA. The CDR3 nucleotides are TGTGCCAGCAGCTTAACTCGGGGGAACACTGAAGCTTTCTTT. Translated, it gives CASSLTRGNTEAFF.

This chain uses TRBV7-9 with TRBJ1-4; 7 bases line up with TRBD1. Germline lookup yields CDR1 SEHNR and CDR2 FQNEAQ (reference sequence). There are 16 residues in the CDR3. V was pared by 5 bases and J by 0 bases, with 6 bases of the junction left unmatched. CDR3 protein: CASSQRQGATNEKLFF. CDR3 sequence (DNA): TGTGCCAGCAGCCAAAGGCAGGGGGCAACTAATGAAAAACTGTTTTTT.

Comments on this clone: The junction differs from germline at one of its ends, possibly a read error. The CDR3 DNA reads TGTGCCAGCAGCTTTTCCCCCCGGGGCGGGCGGTACAATGTGCAGTTCTTC. Its translation is CASSFSPRGGRYNVQFF. J is TRBJ2-1 and V is TRBV7-8, with D perhaps given as TRBD1 or TRBD2 (5 bases each). In germline, CDR1 is SGHVS, CDR2 FQNEAQ. This CDR3 comprises 17 residues.

This clone is medium-sized within its sample. J is TRBJ2-1 and V is TRBV6-2 or TRBV6-3, with 9 bases aligning to TRBD1. The CDR3 consists of 17 residues. Unmatched junction bases numbered 13, after V lost 5 bases and J lost 5 bases. Germline V CDR1 and CDR2: MNHEY, SVGEGT. The CDR3 nucleotides are TGTGCCAGCAGTCGTCCCGGGACAGGGAAAAATAACAATGAGCAGTTCTTC. Translated, it gives CASSRPGTGKNNNEQFF.

This clone was seen ten or more times. The gene calls are TRBV5-5 and TRBJ1-2, with D possibly matching TRBD1 (5 bases). V lost 0 bases, J lost 1 base, and 13 bases lay in between. Germline V lookup: CDR1 SGHKS, CDR2 YYEKEE (reference sequence). The CDR3 spans 16 residues. CDR3 coding DNA: TGTGCCAGCAGCTTGGCCCCCTCGACAGTTAACTATGGCTACACCTTC. This sequence encodes CASSLAPSTVNYGYTF.

This clone was recorded many times. The chain carries TRBV9 and TRBJ2-1; tentatively, D is TRBD1 (8 bases). The CDR3 spans 16 residues. Trimming shortened V by 3 bases and J by 4 bases, and 17 bases separated the two germline ends. In germline, CDR1 is SGDLS, CDR2 YYNGEE. The CDR3 coding sequence is TGTGCCAGCAGCGACCCCGAACAGGGGGGGTACAATGAGCAGTTCTTC. Translated: CASSDPEQGGYNEQFF.

Ten or more counts support this clone. The DNA for the CDR3 is TGTGCCAGCTCACGTTCAGGGGGCACTGAAGCTTTCTTT. Protein sequence: CASSRSGGTEAFF. This rearrangement joins TRBV18 to TRBJ1-1; 7 positions agree with TRBD1. Looked up from germline, CDR1 is KGHSH and CDR2 is LQKENI. After removal of 4 bases from V and 4 bases from J, the junction contained 3 bases not matched to a gene. The CDR3 sequence is 13 residues long.

About this clone: Relative to the germline gene, one junction end is altered; a read error may explain this. The V gene is TRBV7-8, the J gene TRBJ1-2, with 7 bases fitting TRBD1. Looked up from germline, CDR1 is SGHVS and CDR2 is FQNEAQ. The CDR3 extends over 14 amino acids. CDR3: CASSLSRDSYCYTF. In DNA, the CDR3 is TGTGCCAGCAGCTTATCGCGGGACAGCTATTGCTACACCTTC.

By share, this clone ranks as medium-sized (0.01 to 0.1%). V is TRBV6-1 and J is TRBJ2-1; 12 nucleotides match TRBD2. Per the germline V gene, CDR1 is MNHNS and CDR2 is SASEGT. V lost 5 bases and J lost 4; bases outside the gene matches: 3. The CDR3 contains 15 residues. This CDR3 is CASSLTSGSYNEQFF. The CDR3 bases are TGTGCCAGCAGTTTGACTAGCGGGAGTTACAATGAGCAGTTCTTC.

By frequency in the sample, this clone is medium-sized. CDR3 amino acids: CSEHGLASNEQFF. CDR3 sequence (DNA): TGCAGTGAACACGGACTAGCTAGTAATGAGCAGTTCTTC. V gene TRBV20-1 combines with J gene TRBJ2-1, with TRBD2 matching over 8 bases. Looked up from germline, CDR1 is DFQATT and CDR2 is SNEGSKA (reference sequence). V trimming: 7 bases; J trimming: 7 bases; junction bases outside the gene matches: 9. The CDR3 is 13 residues long.

The genes are TRBV11-2 and TRBJ2-7, with TRBD2 identical over 12 bases. Germline CDR1 reads SGHAT; CDR2 reads FQNNGV. Trimming at V came to 5 bases and at J to 6 bases, leaving 14 bases not matched to a gene. The CDR3 totals 17 residues. CDR3 protein: CASSLLVTSGSVSEQYF. The CDR3 nucleotides are TGTGCCAGCAGCCTATTAGTGACTAGCGGGAGCGTCAGCGAGCAGTACTTC.